This TCR beta chain was observed in a study of CXCR3-negative and CXCR3-positive naive CD8 T cells. The libraries of TRB cDNA were prepared using 5' RACE with UMI labels. TCRdb reprocessed the 5' RACE reads and reports one entry per CDR3 protein, with no DNA. The sample has 50,000 to 65,000 distinct CDR3 sequences; the top ten hold 20% to 30%. The CDR3 extends over 14 amino acids. Germline assignment: CDR1 DFQATT and CDR2 SNEGSKA (reference sequence). V usage is TRBV20-1 and J usage is TRBJ2-7; with no DNA, the TCRdb D assignment of TRBD1 cannot be verified. The source material was memory CD8+ T cells from blood. This receptor was obtained from a human donor in good health. Some clones in this sample may be carry-over from other donors' samples. CDR3 sequence reads: CSARPGDRDYEQYF.